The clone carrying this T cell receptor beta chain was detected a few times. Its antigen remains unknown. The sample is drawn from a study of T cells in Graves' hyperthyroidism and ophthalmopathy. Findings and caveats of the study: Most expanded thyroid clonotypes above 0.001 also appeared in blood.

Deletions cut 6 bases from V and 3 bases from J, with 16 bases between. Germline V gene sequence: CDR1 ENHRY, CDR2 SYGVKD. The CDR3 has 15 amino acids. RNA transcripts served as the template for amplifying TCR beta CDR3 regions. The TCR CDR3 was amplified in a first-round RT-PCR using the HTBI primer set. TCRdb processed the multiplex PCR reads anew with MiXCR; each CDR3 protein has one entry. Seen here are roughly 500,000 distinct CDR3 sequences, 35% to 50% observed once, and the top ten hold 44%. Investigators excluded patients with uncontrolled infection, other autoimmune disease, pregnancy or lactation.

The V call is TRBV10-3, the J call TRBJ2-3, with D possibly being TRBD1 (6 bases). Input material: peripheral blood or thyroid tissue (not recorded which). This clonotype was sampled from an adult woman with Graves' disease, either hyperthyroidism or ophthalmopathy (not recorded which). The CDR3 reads CAISPQTGRTDTQYF. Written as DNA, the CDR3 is TGTGCCATCAGCCCCCAAACAGGGAGAACAGATACGCAGTATTTT.